The clone carrying this T cell receptor beta chain was found once. As every portion of the isolated RNA was reverse transcribed, the sequencing read expressed TCRB transcripts. Clones were sequenced by immunoSEQ multiplex PCR, and TCRdb holds only the in-frame ones, with some missing. The sample records hundreds of thousands of clones, roughly two thirds being singletons. Germline trimming cut 8 bases from V and 6 bases from J; bases unmatched to any gene: 16. Per germline, CDR1 PRHDT and CDR2 FYEKMQ (reference sequence). CDR3 size: 16 residues. This sample was included in a study of beta chain features in type 1 diabetes.

V usage is TRBV13 and J usage is TRBJ2-1; 7 nucleotides agree with TRBD2. The clonotype was recovered from a man aged 25 to 40 in good health. The sample comprised naive CD4+ T cells from blood. CDR3 amino acids: CASGSGRRPGGNEQFF. CDR3 bases: TGTGCCAGCGGGAGCGGGCGACGCCCGGGGGGCAATGAGCAGTTCTTC.